This T cell receptor beta chain was documented in a study of T cells after yellow fever vaccination (dated by TCRdb to about 2019). In the study overall: Libraries from fractions with low cell numbers were prepared with the SMART-Seq v4 Ultra Low Input RNA kit. To track T-cell clones before and after primary and booster YFV17D yellow fever vaccination, bulk TCR alpha and beta repertoires were sequenced longitudinally. Two healthy male donors, one aged 18 to 30 and one aged 30 to 40 years, made up the cohort. Blood was drawn at multiple timepoints before and after primary and secondary immunization, with bulk PBMC replicates and cell subsets isolated. Points the paper makes about the study in general: Computational filtering was needed because FACS-sorted repertoires could contain abundant contaminating clonotypes from the bulk population. After the booster, most clones that had expanded after primary vaccination were detected again (over 95% of CD4 and roughly 86% of CD8), suggesting broad maintenance of memory. Only a couple of donors were included in the study, so the extent to which the findings can be generalized is limited. A small share of clonotypes occurred in both CD4 and CD8 compartments, likely arising from convergent recombination. Compared with the primary T-cell response, the secondary T-cell response was faster but weaker, reaching its peak on day 5 rather than on day 15.

The treatment or condition label for this specimen denotes: live attenuated yellow fever vaccine strain. PBMCs were isolated from peripheral blood using a standard Ficoll-Paque protocol. Dynabeads CD4 and CD8 positive selection kits were used to isolate CD4 and CD8 T-cell fractions. RNA was extracted with TriZol from bulk PBMCs, CD4 and CD8 fractions, and dextramer-positive and dextramer-negative fractions. The germline V end is reduced by 5 bases and the J end by 7 bases; junction bases left unmatched: 7. The CDR3 spans 15 residues, from the cysteine through the phenylalanine. Just the 45-base CDR3 DNA is kept, in frame starting at base 1. This clonotype was counted between two and nine times. The specificity of this receptor is unknown. It has no much larger one-base neighbor in the sample; base qualities were not kept. Sequencing took place on an Illumina NovaSeq 6000. TCR cDNA was made using 5'RACE template switching, a step that added a universal primer site and unique molecular identifiers. Priming for cDNA synthesis came from both the TCR alpha and TCR beta constant segments. Libraries were amplified in two PCR steps, with sample barcodes and sequencing adapters added in the second step. Libraries were sequenced on Illumina HiSeq 2500 (2x100 bp) or NovaSeq (2x150 bp). The authors' pipeline ran thus. Demultiplexing of reads and collapsing into UMI consensus sequences were performed with MIGEC, and V(D)J alignment was carried out with MiXCR. Vaccine-responding clonotypes were defined with edgeR using replicate PBMC samples, requiring FDR below 0.01 and a log2 fold change above 5 up to day 15. Bulk clonotypes were assigned CD4 or CD8 identity according to which sequenced CD4 or CD8 repertoire held them at higher abundance. In TCRdb, the public reads were trimmed at Q25 with fastp and aligned with MiXCR, with productive beta chains retained. Each CDR3 protein appears once, grouped with its most common genes and DNA. TCRdb's processing, not the study's, gives the V and J calls here. The sample profile shows 300,000 to 400,000 distinct CDR3 sequences; approximately 12% of them were found once. The ten largest clones take up 3.2% of the sample.

The rearrangement combines TRBV12-3 or TRBV12-4 with TRBJ2-1, and 11 junction bases match TRBD2. Here the sequenced sample was CD4+ T cells sorted from PBMCs, taken 15 days after the yellow fever booster vaccination. This receptor was taken from a man aged 18 to 30 who received the YFV17D yellow fever vaccine. CDR3 sequence: CASSIRLAGSNEQFF. In nucleotides, the sequence is TGTGCCAGCAGTATAAGACTAGCGGGGTCGAATGAGCAGTTCTTC.